The 6 T cell receptor beta chains below come from one sample, sequenced in a study of blood T cell repertoires in COVID-19. Repertoires were generated with immunoSEQ multiplex PCR, while TCRdb's copy carries only in-frame clones and drops some. This table has around 330,000 clones, 87% appearing once. Sequences were obtained from PBMCs or T cells enriched from blood (not recorded which). Receptors were obtained from a woman aged 18-30 years who had recovered from COVID-19.

The chain links TRBV7-3 to TRBJ1-6; 7 nucleotides agree with TRBD1. Per the germline V gene, CDR1 is SGHTA and CDR2 is FQGTGA. The V segment lost 2 bases and the J segment 5 bases; nucleotides outside the gene matches: 0. The length of the CDR3 is 14 residues. As DNA, the CDR3 is TGTGCCAGCAGCTTAGACAGGGATAATTCACCCCTCCACTTT. It specifies CASSLDRDNSPLHF.

The rearrangement links TRBV2 to TRBJ2-3, with TRBD2 identical over 10 bases. CDR1 is SNHLY, CDR2 FYNNEI, per germline. The CDR3 is 17 residues long. Trimming cost V 8 bases and J 2 bases; bases outside gene matches: 13. The CDR3 loop is CASDGTSDKWDTDTQYF. The CDR3 DNA is TGTGCCAGCGACGGGACTAGCGACAAGTGGGACACAGATACGCAGTATTTT.

A single count supports this clone. The rearrangement joins TRBV14 to TRBJ2-7; no clear D. Deletions cut 0 bases from V and 6 bases from J, with 12 bases between. The CDR3 runs to 14 residues. Germline assignment: CDR1 SGHDN and CDR2 FVKESK. As DNA, the CDR3 is TGTGCCAGCAGCCAAGAGGCGGCAAATGGCGAGCAGTACTTC. This sequence encodes CASSQEAANGEQYF.

The chain combines TRBV7-6 with TRBJ2-7; the D gene is possibly TRBD2 (5 bases). CDR1 and CDR2 (germline): SGHVS, FNYEAQ. V dropped 1 base and J dropped 7 bases, with 11 bases sitting between them. The CDR3 consists of 13 residues. The CDR3 nucleotides read TGTGCCAGCAGCTTAGGTCCCGAGCGGGAGCAGTACTTC. It yields the protein CASSLGPEREQYF.

The V and J genes are TRBV2 and TRBJ1-4; 7 nucleotides align to TRBD1. With 6 bases clipped from V and 8 bases from J, the junction kept 12 bases outside the gene matches. Germline V gene lookup returns CDR1 SNHLY and CDR2 FYNNEI. This CDR3 region has 15 residues. DNA for the CDR3: TGTGCCAGCAGCTTGTACCGGGACAGAGGAGAAAAACTGTTTTTT. It yields the protein CASSLYRDRGEKLFF.

As DNA, the CDR3 is TGTGCCAGCAGCCCACGGATAGGACTACCCTACGAGCAGTACTTC. This gives the protein CASSPRIGLPYEQYF. This chain connects TRBV3-1 (or the pseudogene TRBV3-2) to TRBJ2-7, with a weak D call TRBD2 (6 bases). CDR1 LGHDT and CDR2 YNNKEL come from the germline V gene (reference sequence). The CDR3 spans 15 residues. The V end was cut by 4 bases, the J end by 2 bases, with 15 bases between.